What follows are 2 T cell receptor beta chains derived from one specimen sequenced in a study of T cell clonality in common variable immunodeficiency. Study-level findings and limits: In common variable immunodeficiency, TCR beta chains reportedly carried fewer deletions and N-nucleotide insertions.

The antigens for these receptors are not known. Assay used: immunoSEQ multiplex PCR; TCRdb lists only in-frame clones, some missing. The record shows several thousand clones for this sample, with no singletons present. The sequenced material came from peripheral blood mononuclear cells. Receptor source: a human donor with common variable immunodeficiency.

Remarks on this clone: The read comes to an end 3 residues before the CDR3 does, leaving the germline J gene to fill in the end. This chain uses TRBV18 with TRBJ1-3; D is undetermined. V was clipped by 2 bases and J by 0 bases, with 11 bases between them. This CDR3 has 16 amino acids. CDR1 KGHSH and CDR2 LQKENI come from the germline V gene. CDR3 loop: CASSPNPEYSGNTIYF. CDR3 DNA (partial): TGTGCCAGCTCACCAAATCCAGAATACTCTGGAAACACC.

This clone was counted between two and nine times. The read gets to within 3 residues of the CDR3 end, and the germline J gene fills in the rest. V and J are TRBV5-1 and TRBJ1-1, with TRBD1 matching over 10 bases. Trimming took 6 bases from V and 0 from J; bases not matched to a gene: 17. Germline-derived CDR1 and CDR2 are SGHRS and YFSETQ. The CDR3 runs 19 residues. CDR3 amino acids: CASTFAKGTGDNLNTEAFF. The DNA read from the CDR3 is TGCGCCAGCACCTTCGCCAAAGGGACAGGGGACAACTTGAACACTGAA.